This T cell receptor beta chain is drawn from a study of monozygotic twins with inflammatory bowel disease. Findings and caveats of the study: Variability may have been added to patient repertoires by differing immunosuppressive treatments.

PCR of TCRalpha and TCRbeta cDNA was nested, with two rounds of 16 and 9 cycles. For each CDR3 protein, TCRdb gives one entry from its re-call of the 5' RACE reads, without DNA. This sample's table reports tens of thousands of distinct CDR3 sequences. Worth noting for this clonotype: The antigen is not known.

Looked up from germline, CDR1 is SGHRS and CDR2 is YFSETQ. The CDR3 extends over 18 amino acids. The TCR originated in a human donor with ulcerative colitis or Crohn's disease, or a healthy co-twin of an affected twin (not recorded which). J is TRBJ2-3 and V is TRBV5-1; TCRdb gives TRBD1 as the D gene, but with no DNA this cannot be confirmed. What was sequenced was blood. This chain's CDR3 is CASSNQPTGTGGTDTQYF.